One and the same sample provided the 6 T cell receptor beta chains below, sequenced in a study of blood T cell repertoires in COVID-19. Produced via immunoSEQ multiplex PCR; TCRdb's table is partial and in-frame only. Counted here are over 200,000 clones, approximately 90% occurring once; the ten biggest clones make up 5.9%. The sample comprised peripheral blood. These receptors were taken from an elderly man with acute or convalescent COVID-19.

The chain couples TRBV19 to TRBJ2-5; 13 bases align to TRBD2. V lost 6 bases, J lost 3 bases, and 25 bases stayed unmatched. Germline V CDR1 and CDR2: LNHDA, SQIVND (reference sequence). This CDR3 comprises 22 residues. DNA for the CDR3: TGTGCCAGTAGGCCCCGGGACAACGCCGTGTCCGGGACTAGCGGGAATAAAGAGACCCAGTACTTC. This sequence encodes CASRPRDNAVSGTSGNKETQYF.

The chain joins TRBV7-9 to TRBJ1-1; D call uncertain. V lost 2 bases and J 5 bases, leaving 9 bases between the germline ends. Germline assignment: CDR1 SEHNR and CDR2 FQNEAQ (reference sequence). The CDR3 has 13 residues. Written as DNA, the CDR3 is TGTGCCAGCAGCTTAAGCGGGCAAACTGAAGCTTTCTTT. Translated, it gives CASSLSGQTEAFF.

The rearrangement uses TRBV10-3 and TRBJ2-2; 7 bases line up with TRBD2. The CDR3 length is 16 residues. J gave up 4 bases and V 8 bases, and 13 bases lay outside the gene matches. Germline V gene data show CDR1 as ENHRY and CDR2 as SYGVKD. The CDR3, as DNA: TGTGCCATCCGGACTAGTGTTGAGAGGGGCACCGGGGAGCTGTTTTTT. It yields the protein CAIRTSVERGTGELFF.

The chain is built from TRBV6-2 or TRBV6-3 and TRBJ2-7; no reliable D call. Germline assignment: CDR1 MNHEY and CDR2 SVGEGT. Deletions cut 2 bases from V and 3 bases from J, with 5 bases between. The CDR3 is 12 residues long. CDR3 region: CASSYPDYEQYV. DNA for the CDR3: TGTGCCAGCAGTTACCCAGACTACGAGCAGTACGTC.

The chain carries TRBV5-1 and TRBJ1-3, with D perhaps matching TRBD1 (5 bases). The germline V gene encodes CDR1 SGHRS and CDR2 YFSETQ. V gave up 3 bases and J gave up 4 bases, with 17 bases separating them. The CDR3 covers 16 residues. CDR3 amino acids: CASSSGGLGIGNTIYF. As DNA, the CDR3 is TGCGCCAGCAGCTCCGGGGGACTTGGGATCGGAAACACCATATATTTT. The full variable domain, rest sourced from reference TRBV5-1 and TRBJ1-3, is KAGVTQTPRYLIKTRGQQVTLSCSPISGHRSVSWYQQTPGQGLQFLFEYFSETQRNKGNFPGRFSGRQFSNSRSEMNVSTLELGDSALYLCASSSGGLGIGNTIYFGEGSWLTVV.

The chain recombines TRBV6-2 or TRBV6-3 with TRBJ1-2, with a tentative D call TRBD1 (6 bases). Germline lookup yields CDR1 MNHEY and CDR2 SVGEGT. V lost 3 bases to trimming and J lost 3 bases, with 17 bases between them. The CDR3 extends over 16 amino acids. The CDR3 coding sequence is TGTGCCAGCAGTTATTCTACCGACAGGCCAGACTATGGCTACACCTTC. It is translated as CASSYSTDRPDYGYTF.